This paragraph reports one TCR beta chain. Antigen: not known. This sample is drawn from a study of T cell responses to AZD1222 COVID-19 vaccine. General study results and limits: It was only after the peak T cell response that any repertoires were sampled. The study found Spike-specific TCR breadth and depth rose after two AZD1222 doses.

TCRdb's table, derived via immunoSEQ multiplex PCR, lists solely in-frame clones and lacks some. The sample has 130,000 or so clones; 65% to 90% are singletons. The source material was peripheral blood, sampled on day 0 of AZD1222 vaccination. The clonotype originates from an adult in good health.

CDR3 bases: TGCAGTGCTAGTTACTGGACTAGCGGGGGGGCCGAGGAGACCCAGTACTTC. Amino acid sequence: CSASYWTSGGAEETQYF. The V and J genes are TRBV20-1 and TRBJ2-5; 15 bases are shared with TRBD2. The CDR3 covers 17 residues. CDR1 is DFQATT and CDR2 is SNEGSKA in the germline V gene (reference sequence). V lost 3 bases and J lost 5; bases outside the gene matches: 10.